The present T cell receptor (beta chain) was sequenced within a study of early T cells in non-severe SARS-CoV-2 infection. As for the study in general: Sequenced material consisted of bulk RNA (from unsorted whole blood), and chains were unpaired.

Individually, cDNA molecules had unique molecular identifiers attached to them. TCRdb recomputed calls from the 5' RACE reads with MiXCR, one row per CDR3 protein. The sample has about 130,000 distinct CDR3 sequences; just under 15% are singletons. CDR1 and CDR2 from the germline V gene are SGDLS and YYNGEE. Trimming took off 5 bases at V and 5 bases at J, with 16 bases between the two ends. The CDR3 has 15 residues. The chain has TRBV9 and TRBJ2-2, with D perhaps matching TRBD2 (6 bases). The TCR originated in an adult who was a healthcare worker with PCR-confirmed SARS-CoV-2 infection or an uninfected control (not recorded which). Sequencing was carried out using whole blood. The DNA of the CDR3 is TGTGCCAGCAGGTCACAAGCAGGGAGGACCGGGGAGCTGTTTTTT. Residues: CASRSQAGRTGELFF.